This entry concerns a single T cell receptor beta chain. The antigen is undetermined. This record belongs to a study of shared clonotypes between healthy human individuals. Regarding the study as a whole: Among donors, sharing of clonotypes was expected to be affected by sequencing depth.

Healthy HIV-negative adults with no recent acute infections or vaccinations were recruited as donors. Original data processing: There were no quality scores in the junction-only immunoSEQ sequences, so filtering differed. Repertoires were generated with immunoSEQ multiplex PCR, while TCRdb's copy carries only in-frame clones and drops some. D and trimming were read from the DNA, whereas the V and J calls and clone size are those reported in that table. This table has some 470,000 clones, over 60% appearing once. The receptor was derived from a woman aged 40 to 50 in good health. Some clones in this sample may be carry-over from other donors' samples. Sequencing input: PBMCs.

For the CDR3, the DNA is TGTGCCAGCAGCTTAGCAGGGACGGAGACCCAGTACTTC. It encodes CASSLAGTETQYF. The chain is built from TRBV7-9 and TRBJ2-5; D is tentatively TRBD1 or TRBD2 (5 bases each). Germline CDR1 is SEHNR and CDR2 is FQNEAQ (reference sequence). Trimming shortened V by 0 bases and J by 5 bases, and 7 bases separated the two germline ends. CDR3 length: 13 amino acids.